What follows are 10 T cell receptor beta chains derived from one specimen sequenced in a study of beta chain features in type 1 diabetes. Sequencing targeted expressed TCRB transcripts, as all isolated RNA had been reverse transcribed. Profiled with immunoSEQ multiplex PCR; TCRdb holds only in-frame clones, not every one. The table includes 200,000 to 250,000 clones, about 30% detected once. Sequenced material: central memory CD4+ T cells from blood. The receptors derive from a man in his thirties or forties in good health.

This clone was counted between two and nine times. The chain uses TRBV5-6 and TRBJ1-1, with a weak D call TRBD1 (6 bases). This CDR3 comprises 13 residues. V lost 5 bases and J lost 6, with 14 bases in between. Germline V gives CDR1 SGHDT, CDR2 YYEEEE. The CDR3 is CASRRGLWAEAFF. The CDR3 nucleotides are TGTGCCAGCAGGCGGGGGCTGTGGGCTGAAGCTTTCTTT. Together with reference TRBV5-6 and TRBJ1-1, the CDR3 gives the full variable domain: DAGVTQSPTHLIKTRGQQVTLRCSPKSGHDTVSWYQQALGQGPQFIFQYYEEEERQRGNFPDRFSGHQFPNYSSELNVNALLLGDSALYLCASRRGLWAEAFFGQGTRLTVV.

This clone was picked up a small number of times. This chain joins TRBV19 and TRBJ2-1, with D possibly being TRBD1 or TRBD2 (6 bases each). Germline CDR1 LNHDA, CDR2 SQIVND (reference sequence). CDR3 length: 15 residues. With 4 bases removed from V and 9 bases from J, the gap between germline ends came to 19 bases. The CDR3 DNA follows: TGTGCCAGTAGTACAGGGGCTAGGGGGGCTGGTGAGCAGTTCTTC. Residues: CASSTGARGAGEQFF.

In its sample, this clone was seen a few times. This chain links TRBV30 with TRBJ2-7, with D perhaps matching TRBD1 (5 bases). This CDR3 has 12 amino acids. V was cut by 3 bases and J by 2 bases, with 8 bases left in between. Per the germline V gene, CDR1 is GTSNPN and CDR2 is SVGIG (reference sequence). For the CDR3, the DNA is TGTGCCTGGAGACAGGCGGCCTACGAGCAGTACTTC. Protein: CAWRQAAYEQYF.

The rearrangement links TRBV11-2 to TRBJ2-3; TRBD2 agrees at 8 bases. Trimming at V came to 5 bases and at J to 2 bases, leaving 9 bases not matched to a gene. The CDR3 covers 16 residues. Germline assignment: CDR1 SGHAT and CDR2 FQNNGV. CDR3 bases: TGTGCCAGCAGCCCTCTAGCGGGCTTAACCACAGATACGCAGTATTTT. Protein product: CASSPLAGLTTDTQYF.

The rearrangement uses TRBV5-4 and TRBJ2-7; 11 nucleotides align to TRBD1. Germline V gene data show CDR1 as SGHNT and CDR2 as YYREEE (reference sequence). After removal of 5 bases from V and 2 bases from J, the junction contained 9 bases not matched to a gene. The CDR3 is 16 residues long. The CDR3 sequence: CASSRRDRGTAYEQYF. Written as DNA, the CDR3 is TGTGCCAGCAGTCGTCGGGACAGGGGGACAGCCTACGAGCAGTACTTC.

This chain uses TRBV7-2 with TRBJ2-2, with TRBD1 identical over 9 bases. The length of the CDR3 is 15 residues. Germline V gene lookup returns CDR1 SGHTA and CDR2 FQGNSA. After removal of 1 base from V and 7 bases from J, the junction contained 4 bases not matched to a gene. DNA for the CDR3: TGTGCCAGCAGCTTAGACAGGGGGCTTAGCGGGGAGCTGTTTTTT. This sequence encodes CASSLDRGLSGELFF.

Only a few counts were recorded for this clone. This specimen includes other DNA sequences encoding the same CDR3. V gene TRBV6-5 combines with J gene TRBJ2-7, with D possibly being TRBD2 (5 bases). Looked up from germline, CDR1 is MNHEY and CDR2 is SVGAGI. This CDR3 region has 14 residues. Trimming left V 0 bases short and J 2 bases short, with 8 bases between. The CDR3 region is CASSYSPGAYEQYF. In DNA, the CDR3 is TGTGCCAGCAGTTACTCGCCCGGGGCCTACGAGCAGTACTTC.

This clone was recorded at least ten times. The chain carries TRBV28 and TRBJ2-7, with D uncertain. Trimming left V 8 bases short and J 3 bases short, with 8 bases between. This CDR3 contains 11 residues. In germline, CDR1 is MDHEN, CDR2 SYDVKM. CDR3 region: CASGSGYEQYF. The CDR3, as DNA: TGTGCCAGCGGGTCTGGCTACGAGCAGTACTTC.

This sequence joins TRBV7-2 and TRBJ2-7; D possibly matches TRBD1 or TRBD2 (5 bases each). The CDR3 runs 12 residues. Trimming left V 2 bases short and J 13 bases short, with 15 bases between. The germline gives CDR1 SGHTA, CDR2 FQGNSA. CDR3 coding DNA: TGTGCCAGCAGCTTATCGTCCGGGACCCATTACTTC. This sequence encodes CASSLSSGTHYF.

The table lists this clone with many counts. V usage is TRBV7-2 and J usage is TRBJ2-5, with no clear D. The V and J ends lost 5 bases and 3 bases respectively, with 7 bases between them. The CDR3 totals 12 residues. Germline lookup yields CDR1 SGHTA and CDR2 FQGNSA. The CDR3, as DNA: TGTGCCAGCAGCCAATCCAAAGAGACCCAGTACTTC. Translating it yields CASSQSKETQYF.